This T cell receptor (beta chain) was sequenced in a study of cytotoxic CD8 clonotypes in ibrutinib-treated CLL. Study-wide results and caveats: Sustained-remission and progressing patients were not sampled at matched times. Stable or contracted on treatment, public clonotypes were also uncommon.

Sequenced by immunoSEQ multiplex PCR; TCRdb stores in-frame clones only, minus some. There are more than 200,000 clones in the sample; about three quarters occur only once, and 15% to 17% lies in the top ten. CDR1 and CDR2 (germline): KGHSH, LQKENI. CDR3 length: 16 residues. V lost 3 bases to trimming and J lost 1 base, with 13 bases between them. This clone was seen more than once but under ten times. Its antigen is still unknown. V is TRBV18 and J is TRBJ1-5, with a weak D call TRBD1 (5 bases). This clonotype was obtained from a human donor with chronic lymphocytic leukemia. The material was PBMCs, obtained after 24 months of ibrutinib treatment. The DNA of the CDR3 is TGTGCCAGCTCACCGGGACCCCTCGGGAGCAATCAGCCCCAGCATTTT. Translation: CASSPGPLGSNQPQHF.